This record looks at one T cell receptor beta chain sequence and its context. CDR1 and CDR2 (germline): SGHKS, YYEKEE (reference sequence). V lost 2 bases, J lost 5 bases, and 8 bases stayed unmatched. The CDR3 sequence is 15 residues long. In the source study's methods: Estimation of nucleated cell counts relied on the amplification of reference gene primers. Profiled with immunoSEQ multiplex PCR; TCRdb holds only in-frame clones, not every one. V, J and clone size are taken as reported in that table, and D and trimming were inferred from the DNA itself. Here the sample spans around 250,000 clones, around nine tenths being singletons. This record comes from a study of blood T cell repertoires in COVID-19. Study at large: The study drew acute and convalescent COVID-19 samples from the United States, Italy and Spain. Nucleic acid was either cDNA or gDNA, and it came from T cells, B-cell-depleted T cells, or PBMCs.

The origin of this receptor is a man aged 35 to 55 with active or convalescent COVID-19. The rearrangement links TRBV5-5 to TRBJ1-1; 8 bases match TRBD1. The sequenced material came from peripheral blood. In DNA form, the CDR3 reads TGTGCCAGCAGCTTTGAGCCAGGGGGCTATACTGAAGCTTTCTTT. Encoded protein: CASSFEPGGYTEAFF. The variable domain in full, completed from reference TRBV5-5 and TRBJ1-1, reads DAGVTQSPTHLIKTRGQQVTLRCSPISGHKSVSWYQQVLGQGPQFIFQYYEKEERGRGNFPDRFSARQFPNYSSELNVNALLLGDSALYLCASSFEPGGYTEAFFGQGTRLTVV.